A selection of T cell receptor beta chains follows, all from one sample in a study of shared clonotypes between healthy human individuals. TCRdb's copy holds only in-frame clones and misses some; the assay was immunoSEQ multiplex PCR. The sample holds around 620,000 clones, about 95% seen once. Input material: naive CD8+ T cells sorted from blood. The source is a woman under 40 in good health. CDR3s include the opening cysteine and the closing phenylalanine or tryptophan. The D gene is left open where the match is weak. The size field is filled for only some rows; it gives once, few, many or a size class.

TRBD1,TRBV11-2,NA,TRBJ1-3,CASTPFIRDRSGNTIYF,TGTGCCAGCACCCCATTTATCCGGGACAGGTCTGGAAACACCATATATTTT
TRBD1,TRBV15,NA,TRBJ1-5,CATSSPTSGQAYSNQPQHF,TGTGCCACCAGCAGCCCAACATCAGGACAGGCTTATAGCAATCAGCCCCAGCATTTT
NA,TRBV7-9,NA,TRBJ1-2,CASSFSGTNYGYTF,TGTGCCAGCAGCTTCTCGGGAACTAACTATGGCTACACCTTC
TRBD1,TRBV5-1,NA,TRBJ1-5,CASNPPRGYGNQPQHF,TGCGCCAGCAACCCGCCCAGGGGGTATGGCAATCAGCCCCAGCATTTT
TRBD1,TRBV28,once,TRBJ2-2,CASSPGQGATGELFF,TGTGCCAGCAGTCCGGGACAGGGAGCGACCGGGGAGCTGTTTTTT
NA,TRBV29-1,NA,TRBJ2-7,CSVETKSSYEQYF,TGCAGCGTCGAAACCAAGAGCTCCTACGAGCAGTACTTC
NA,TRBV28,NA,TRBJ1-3,CASSTRTALYPGNTIYF,TGTGCCAGCAGTACCCGGACAGCGCTCTACCCTGGAAACACCATATATTTT
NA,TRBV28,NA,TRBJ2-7,CASSFDLEAPYEQYF,TGTGCCAGCAGTTTTGATTTGGAAGCCCCTTACGAGCAGTACTTC
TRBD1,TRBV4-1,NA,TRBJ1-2,CASSQGPGQGDGYTF,TGCGCCAGCAGCCAAGGTCCGGGACAGGGTGATGGCTACACCTTC
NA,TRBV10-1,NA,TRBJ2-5,CASSEWDTQETQYF,TGCGCCAGCAGTGAGTGGGACACCCAAGAGACCCAGTACTTC
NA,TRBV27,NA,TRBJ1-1,CASRVSPLVSFF,TGTGCCAGCAGGGTTAGTCCACTGGTTTCTTTCTTT
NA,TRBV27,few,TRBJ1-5,CASGSRPQHF,TGTGCCAGCGGTTCGCGGCCCCAGCATTTT
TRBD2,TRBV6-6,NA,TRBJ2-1,CATSRGEQFF,TGTGCCACTTCGCGGGGGGAGCAGTTCTTC
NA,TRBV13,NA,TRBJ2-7,CASSPDGGSFYEQYF,TGTGCCAGCAGCCCAGACGGGGGAAGCTTCTACGAGCAGTACTTC
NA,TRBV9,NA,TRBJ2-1,CASSASAPRGEQFF,TGTGCCAGCAGCGCCTCAGCCCCCAGGGGTGAGCAGTTCTTC
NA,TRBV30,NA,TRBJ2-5,CAWSATQETQYF,TGTGCCTGGTCGGCCACCCAAGAGACCCAGTACTTC
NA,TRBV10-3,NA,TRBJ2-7,CAISDSSYEQYF,TGTGCCATCAGTGACAGCTCCTACGAGCAGTACTTC
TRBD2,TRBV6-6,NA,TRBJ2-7,CASSYTPAGAGEEQYF,TGTGCCAGCAGTTACACCCCAGCGGGAGCCGGTGAGGAGCAGTACTTC
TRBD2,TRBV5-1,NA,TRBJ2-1,CASREGGSLYNEQFF,TGCGCCAGCCGGGAAGGCGGGAGTTTGTACAATGAGCAGTTCTTC
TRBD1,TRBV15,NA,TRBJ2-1,CATSSYGQGIDEQFF,TGTGCCACCAGCAGTTATGGACAGGGGATCGATGAGCAGTTCTTC
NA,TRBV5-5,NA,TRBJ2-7,CASSLEPGRSYEQYF,TGTGCCAGCAGCTTGGAACCTGGTAGGTCCTACGAGCAGTACTTC
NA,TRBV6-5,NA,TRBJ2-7,CASSYSQEAYEQYF,TGTGCCAGCAGTTACTCTCAGGAAGCCTACGAGCAGTACTTC
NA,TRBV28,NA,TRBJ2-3,CASSTGHTDTQYF,TGTGCCAGCAGCACCGGGCACACAGATACGCAGTATTTT
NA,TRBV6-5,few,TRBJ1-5,CASSSFYPSQPQHF,TGTGCCAGCAGTTCCTTTTACCCATCCCAGCCCCAGCATTTT
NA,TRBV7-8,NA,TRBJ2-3,CASIPGPRAAADTQYF,TGTGCCAGCATTCCGGGACCCCGAGCCGCAGCAGATACGCAGTATTTT
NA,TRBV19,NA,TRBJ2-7,CASSSGGTYEQYF,TGTGCCAGTAGTTCAGGAGGGACTTACGAGCAGTACTTC
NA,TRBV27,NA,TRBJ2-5,CASSLSGPPMLQETQYF,TGTGCCAGCAGTTTATCGGGACCACCCATGCTCCAAGAGACCCAGTACTTC
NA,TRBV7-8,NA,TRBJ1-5,CASSLGGVYSNQPQHF,TGTGCCAGCAGCTTAGGGGGGGTTTATAGCAATCAGCCCCAGCATTTT
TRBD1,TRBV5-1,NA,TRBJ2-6,CASSLGDRANGANVLTF,TGCGCCAGCAGCTTGGGGGACAGGGCTAATGGGGCCAACGTCCTGACTTTC
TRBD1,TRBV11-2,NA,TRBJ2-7,CASSSRDRFEQYF,TGTGCCAGCAGCTCCCGGGACAGGTTCGAGCAGTACTTC
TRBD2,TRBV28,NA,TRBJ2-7,CASSLSGTGYEQYF,TGTGCCAGCAGTTTAAGCGGGACTGGTTACGAGCAGTACTTC
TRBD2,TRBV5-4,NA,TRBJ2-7,CASSLHTSGRYSYEQYF,TGTGCCAGCAGCTTGCACACTAGCGGGAGATACTCCTACGAGCAGTACTTC
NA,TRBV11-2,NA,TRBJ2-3,CASSPAGTQYF,TGTGCCAGCAGCCCCGCCGGGACGCAGTATTTT
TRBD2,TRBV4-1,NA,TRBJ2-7,CASSQGLAAAYEQYF,TGCGCCAGCAGCCAAGGACTAGCGGCTGCCTACGAGCAGTACTTC
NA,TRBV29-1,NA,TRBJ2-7,CSALTDSSYEQYF,TGCAGCGCCCTGACAGACAGCTCCTACGAGCAGTACTTC
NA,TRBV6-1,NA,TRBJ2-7,CATFGRNHPYEQYF,TGTGCCACCTTTGGCAGGAATCATCCCTACGAGCAGTACTTC
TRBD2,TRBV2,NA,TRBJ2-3,CASSEGGREGLATQYF,TGTGCCAGCAGTGAAGGAGGGCGGGAGGGCCTAGCTACGCAGTATTTT
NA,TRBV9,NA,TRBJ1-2,CASSGMGSDWNYGYTF,TGTGCCAGCAGCGGCATGGGATCTGATTGGAACTATGGCTACACCTTC
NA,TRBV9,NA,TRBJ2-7,CASSVFSGHADEQYF,TGTGCCAGCAGCGTATTTTCGGGACACGCCGACGAGCAGTACTTC
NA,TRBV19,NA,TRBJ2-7,CASSVNLRGPYEQYF,TGTGCCAGTAGTGTCAACCTCAGGGGCCCCTACGAGCAGTACTTC
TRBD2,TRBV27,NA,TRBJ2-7,CASSTGLAGDEQYF,TGTGCCAGCAGTACGGGACTAGCGGGAGACGAGCAGTACTTC
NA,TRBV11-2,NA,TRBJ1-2,CASSLHRGRGPNYGYTF,TGTGCCAGCAGCTTACACCGCGGCCGGGGGCCTAACTATGGCTACACCTTC
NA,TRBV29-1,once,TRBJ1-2,CSVEAPGTFYGYTF,TGCAGCGTTGAAGCACCCGGGACATTCTATGGCTACACCTTC
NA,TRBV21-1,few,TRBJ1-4,CASSPRTDEKLFF,TGTGCCAGCAGCCCTCGGACAGATGAAAAACTGTTTTTT
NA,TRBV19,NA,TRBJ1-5,CASNHPAHTRENQPQHF,TGTGCCAGTAACCACCCAGCCCATACGAGGGAAAATCAGCCCCAGCATTTT
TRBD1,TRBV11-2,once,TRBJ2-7,CASSFRWGQGNSYEQYF,TGTGCCAGCAGCTTTCGGTGGGGACAGGGGAACTCCTACGAGCAGTACTTC
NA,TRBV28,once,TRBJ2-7,CASSIQGRSLDGQYF,TGTGCCAGCAGCATTCAAGGACGGAGCCTTGATGGGCAGTACTTC